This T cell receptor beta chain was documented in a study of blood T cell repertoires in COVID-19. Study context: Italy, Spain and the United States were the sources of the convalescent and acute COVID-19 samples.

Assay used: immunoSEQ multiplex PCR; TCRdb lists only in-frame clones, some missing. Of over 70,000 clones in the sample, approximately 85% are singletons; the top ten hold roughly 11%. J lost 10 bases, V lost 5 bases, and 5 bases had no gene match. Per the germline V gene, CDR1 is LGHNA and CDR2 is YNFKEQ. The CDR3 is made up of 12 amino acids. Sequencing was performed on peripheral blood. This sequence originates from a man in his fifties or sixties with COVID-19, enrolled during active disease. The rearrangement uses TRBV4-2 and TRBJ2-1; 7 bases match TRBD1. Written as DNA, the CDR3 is TGTGCCAGCAGCTACCAGGGGGAGGAGCAGTTCTTC. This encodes CASSYQGEEQFF.